This TCR beta chain was sequenced in a study of cytomegalovirus exposure and HLA in healthy donors. General observations from the study: By a later analysis, the bulk of CMV-associated TCR beta chains appeared HLA-restricted.

Primers for the PCR totalled 60 Vbeta and 13 Jbeta. Libraries were prepared by immunoSEQ multiplex PCR; TCRdb keeps only in-frame clonotypes and omits some of them. The profile shows hundreds of thousands of clones, 60% to 80% of them singletons. With respect to this clone: Its antigen remains unidentified.

V lost 5 bases to trimming and J lost 2 bases, with 15 bases between them. Germline CDR1 is SEHNR and CDR2 is FQNEAQ (reference sequence). This CDR3 contains 15 residues. The chain recombines TRBV7-9 with TRBJ1-2; D gene uncertain. This clonotype was sampled from a male donor in good health and CMV-seronegative. The sample was PBMCs. CDR3 sequence (DNA): TGTGCCAGCAGCCCTTATATCGAGGTCAACTATGGCTACACCTTC. This translates into CASSPYIEVNYGYTF.